This T cell receptor beta chain was obtained from a study of T cell responses to AZD1222 COVID-19 vaccine. Comments on this clone: The antigen is not known.

From germline, CDR1 is SGHRS and CDR2 YFSETQ. This CDR3 is 15 amino acids long. V gave up 2 bases and J gave up 5 bases; unmatched junction bases: 7. Method: immunoSEQ multiplex PCR; TCRdb's copy keeps in-frame clones and lacks some. The profile shows 90,000 to 150,000 clones, approximately 87% of them singletons. Whole-study findings and limits: Females made up more of the donors, who were largely white British, and clonal diversity may have come out too low. Regions 160-218 and 743-854 dominated among vaccine-associated CD4 TCRs spanning spike. As reported, nearly half of all spike-specific TCRs target variant regions that are unmutated.

This chain joins TRBV5-1 and TRBJ2-3, with TRBD1 matching over 8 bases. The clonotype comes from an adult in good health. Material: peripheral blood, obtained on day 0 of AZD1222 vaccination. CDR3: CASSFAQGAIDTQYF. The CDR3 DNA is TGCGCCAGCAGCTTTGCGCAGGGGGCTATAGATACGCAGTATTTT.